This T cell receptor beta chain was observed in a study of T cells expressing NK-cell markers. About the research overall: The sequencing cohort of eight donors included seven HCMV-seropositive individuals and one seronegative individual.

TCRdb reanalyzed the 5' RACE reads and collapses them to one entry per CDR3 protein, without DNA. The repertoire table contains 200,000 to 300,000 distinct CDR3 sequences. Germline V gene data show CDR1 as SGHTA and CDR2 as FQGNSA. The CDR3 is 16 residues long. As to this clonotype: Its antigen is undetermined.

Study results and caveats: A handful of donors likewise had their CD3+CD56-NKG2C+ fraction led by these clonotypes. Dominant NKG2C+ clonotypes were found to form roughly 1.0-7.0% of CD8+ T cells in a handful of donors.

Sequencing was performed on blood T cells: a sorted CD56 or NKG2C T cell subset, CD4+ or CD8+ T cells, or bulk PBMC T cells (not recorded which). This receptor was obtained from a man aged 18 to 30 in good health. V gene TRBV7-2 combines with J gene TRBJ1-1; the D call from TCRdb, TRBD1, cannot be confirmed without DNA. CDR3 in amino acids: CASSRGTGLPNTEAFF.